This T cell receptor beta chain was identified during a study of blood T cells in healthy people across ages. This CDR3 is 16 amino acids long. After removal of 1 base from V and 6 bases from J, the junction contained 6 bases not matched to a gene. Germline V CDR1 and CDR2: SGHTA, FQGNSA. The use of a sample-barcoded 5' primer and a J-beta primer mix characterized a second PCR of roughly 6 to 12 cycles. TCRdb used MiXCR to reprocess the 5' RACE reads, holding one entry per CDR3 protein. The table includes some 1 million distinct CDR3 sequences, roughly 45% detected once. This clonotype was observed a single time.

The genes are TRBV7-2 and TRBJ2-1; TRBD2 agrees at 10 bases. What was sequenced was blood. This receptor was identified in a woman aged 60-75 years in good health. In nucleotides, the CDR3 is TGTGCCAGCAGCTTAGGAGGACTAGCGGCTTTCAATGAGCAGTTCTTC. Translation gives CASSLGGLAAFNEQFF.